Sequencing of this T cell receptor beta chain was carried out in a study of cytomegalovirus exposure and HLA in healthy donors. Study details: About 85 million unique TCR sequences came from HLA-typed donors in an early release.

Use of 60 Vbeta and 13 Jbeta primers characterized the PCR. Only in-frame clones appear in the TCRdb table, and some are missing; sequencing was by immunoSEQ multiplex PCR. This sample has 250,000 or so clones, with nearly 95% found just once. The CDR3 length is 15 residues. From germline, CDR1 is SNHLY and CDR2 FYNNEI. V dropped 7 bases and J dropped 4; count of bases not matched to a gene: 12. The TCR was taken from a girl aged 2 to 9 in good health and CMV-seronegative. This chain uses TRBV2 with TRBJ2-7; 8 bases line up with TRBD2. The sequenced material came from PBMCs. The CDR3 DNA is TGTGCCAGCAAGGGGAACGGGGGGGCCGGGTACGAGCAGTACTTC. Translated: CASKGNGGAGYEQYF.